This entry features one TCR beta chain sequence. The antigen is undetermined. J gave up 4 bases and V 7 bases, and 6 bases lay outside the gene matches. Germline CDR1 SGHAT, CDR2 FQNNGV. The CDR3 consists of 14 residues. The data were obtained in a study of T cell responses to AZD1222 COVID-19 vaccine. Findings and caveats of the study: Of the AZD1222 recipients, only 5 or 6 were seropositive at baseline. Possibly, clonal diversity was underestimated; donors were largely white British and included more females. Across spike, vaccine-associated CD4 TCRs were found, dominant at 160-218 and 743-854.

The method was immunoSEQ multiplex PCR; TCRdb's version includes in-frame clones alone and lacks a portion of them. This sample has 120,000 to 150,000 clones, with over 75% found just once. The chain uses TRBV11-2 and TRBJ2-2; 7 bases match TRBD1. This material consisted of peripheral blood, taken on day 0 of AZD1222 vaccination. The receptor was isolated from an adult in good health. The CDR3 DNA follows: TGTGCCAGCACCTCGACAGGGAGCACCGGGGAGCTGTTTTTT. Its protein is CASTSTGSTGELFF.